Listed here are 8 T cell receptor beta chains from one sample, sequenced in a study of immune evolution from preneoplasia to lung adenocarcinoma (dated by TCRdb to the early 2020s). The protocol used for the library was the immunoSEQ multiplex PCR assay. TCRdb re-hosts the immuneACCESS table, in-frame sequences only. Its copies lack some clones; in the studies checked, an unresolved V gene accounts for under half of them, and the cause for the rest is not known. In this sample the table shows some 2,600 clones, roughly 84% of which occur a single time. The ten top clones hold under 5.5% of the sample. Sequencing used FFPE invasive lung adenocarcinoma tissue. Per the publication, the cell subset or site label means: frankly invasive lung adenocarcinoma (ADC). These receptor sequences come from a person aged 55 to 79 with invasive lung adenocarcinoma.

The J gene is TRBJ2-7, the V gene TRBV4-1, with a possible D match to TRBD2 (6 bases). This CDR3 has 17 amino acids. The germline gives CDR1 MGHRA, CDR2 YSYEKL. The ends were cut back, 0 bases at V and 3 bases at J, with 18 bases in the middle. The CDR3 region has the DNA TGCGCCAGCAGCCAAGATCCGCCTAGCGCGATAAACTACGAGCAGTACTTC. This translates into CASSQDPPSAINYEQYF.

This sequence joins TRBV19 and TRBJ2-1; TRBD2 matches 15 bases. V dropped 9 bases and J dropped 2; count of bases not matched to a gene: 11. This CDR3 is built from 18 residues. CDR1 LNHDA and CDR2 SQIVND come from the germline V gene (reference sequence). As DNA, the CDR3 is TGTGCCAGCCCACCCCCGGGACTAGCGGGAGGCGCCTACAATGAGCAGTTCTTC. Protein sequence: CASPPPGLAGGAYNEQFF.

In nucleotides, the CDR3 is TGTGCCAGCAGCTTAGACCAGGGCTGGGGCACCATATATTTT. Translated: CASSLDQGWGTIYF. The chain uses TRBV7-2 and TRBJ1-3, with D possibly matching TRBD1 (5 bases). The V gene lost 1 base and the J gene lost 9 bases, with 13 bases spanning the gap. Germline values: CDR1 SGHTA, CDR2 FQGNSA. The CDR3 loop spans 14 amino acids.

The genes are TRBV25-1 and TRBJ2-7, with 8 nucleotides matching TRBD1. Trimming removed 8 bases from V and 0 bases from J; junction bases left unmatched: 3. This CDR3 spans 13 amino acids. Germline CDR1 is MGHDK and CDR2 is SYGVNS. In nucleotides, the CDR3 is TGTGCCAGCCGGACAGGGAGCTCCTACGAGCAGTACTTC. This encodes CASRTGSSYEQYF.

The genes are TRBV14 and TRBJ2-5; the D gene could be TRBD1 or TRBD2 (6 bases each). CDR1 and CDR2 (germline): SGHDN, FVKESK. This CDR3 has 18 residues. V was cut by 4 bases and J by 1 base, with 22 bases left in between. CDR3 bases: TGTGCCAGCAGCCTCCGGGACATTGGGGTGCGGGGCCAAGAGACCCAGTACTTC. Amino acids: CASSLRDIGVRGQETQYF.

The genes are TRBV15 and TRBJ2-3; D unclear. CDR3 size: 13 residues. CDR1 and CDR2 (germline): LNHNV, YYDKDF (reference sequence). Trimming removed 0 bases at V and 5 bases at J, with 6 bases between. Here the CDR3 DNA reads TGTGCCACCAGCAGAGACCGGATAGATACGCAGTATTTT. This translates into CATSRDRIDTQYF.

The chain links TRBV2 to TRBJ1-1; tentatively, D is TRBD1 (5 bases). Trimming took off 2 bases at V and 4 bases at J, with 14 bases between the two ends. The CDR3 totals 15 residues. Germline CDR1 is SNHLY and CDR2 is FYNNEI. CDR3 DNA: TGTGCCAGCAGTGAATCCGGGCGCGGGGGCACTGAAGCTTTCTTT. Its translation: CASSESGRGGTEAFF.

V gene TRBV7-2 combines with J gene TRBJ1-5; 9 bases are shared with TRBD1. V lost 2 bases to trimming and J lost 2 bases; unmatched junction nucleotides: 1. CDR3 length: 15 residues. CDR1 is SGHTA and CDR2 is FQGNSA in the germline V gene. CDR3 sequence: CASSLRQGGNQPQHF. The CDR3 bases are TGTGCCAGCAGCTTAAGACAGGGGGGCAATCAGCCCCAGCATTTT.